The source of this T cell receptor (beta chain) is a study of identical twins. Study results and limitations: Twins shared beta out-of-frame sequences in excess, but this excess was weaker. Invariant MAIT and iNKT cells may have partly biased zero-insertion analyses. Findings came from cross-sectional statistics, without long-term follow-up of donors.

Healthy Caucasians were all of the donors. CDR1 is SGHRS and CDR2 is YFSETQ in the germline V gene. This CDR3 has 16 amino acids. V gave up 1 base and J gave up 0 bases, with 11 bases separating them. TCRdb passed the 5' RACE reads through MiXCR, listing each CDR3 protein once. The table has 1.5 million to 2 million distinct CDR3 sequences, about 30% seen once. On this clonotype: What it binds is not known.

The rearrangement links TRBV5-1 to TRBJ1-5, with D possibly TRBD1 on 5 matching bases. The sequenced material came from cord blood. The sequence derives from a newborn girl in good health. The CDR3 reads CASSLTGPPSNQPQHF. The DNA for the CDR3 is TGCGCCAGCAGCTTGACAGGTCCCCCTAGCAATCAGCCCCAGCATTTT.